This T cell receptor (beta chain) was identified in a study of T cell repertoires in cytomegalovirus infection (dated by TCRdb to the late 2010s). Describing the broader study: Donor HLA type was relevant to the analysis, because carriage of CMV infection together with the matching HLA type was indicated by public TCR beta signatures.

Beyond this particular receptor, the publication reports: In both this cohort and an independent cohort of more than 350 donors, the cumulative frequency of public TCR beta family members distinguished carriers of CMV infection plus the relevant HLA type. The ex vivo response was dominated by HLA-C-restricted CMV-specific TCR beta clonotypes, which also provided the single most frequent clonotype in two of eight donors.

Note on this clonotype: Its antigen is currently not known. No per-base quality is available; no much larger clone lies one base away.

The sequencing machine was an Illumina HiSeq 1500. TCRdb cleaned the public reads at Q25 with fastp, built clones with MiXCR and kept in-frame beta chains. Each entry merges the rows of one CDR3 protein and shows their most common DNA and genes. The sample records about 100,000 distinct CDR3 sequences, about 25% of which are singletons. About two fifths of the sample is in the top ten clones. V was cut back by 5 bases and J by 6 bases, leaving a gap of 15 bases between them. CDR1 and CDR2 are drawn from the germline V gene: SGDLS, YYNGEE. The CDR3 measures 14 amino acids from cysteine to phenylalanine. Only the CDR3 region is kept as DNA, spanning 42 bases read in frame from base 1.

The sample comprised CD8+ T cells from PBMCs. The TCR comes from a human donor in good health (CMV status not recorded). Some clones in this sample may be carry-over from other donors' samples. The V and J genes are TRBV9 and TRBJ1-5; 6 matching bases give a weak D call of TRBD1. The encoded CDR3 is CASSAPGAGQPQHF. The DNA sequence is given as TGTGCCAGCAGTGCTCCGGGGGCCGGTCAGCCCCAGCATTTT.